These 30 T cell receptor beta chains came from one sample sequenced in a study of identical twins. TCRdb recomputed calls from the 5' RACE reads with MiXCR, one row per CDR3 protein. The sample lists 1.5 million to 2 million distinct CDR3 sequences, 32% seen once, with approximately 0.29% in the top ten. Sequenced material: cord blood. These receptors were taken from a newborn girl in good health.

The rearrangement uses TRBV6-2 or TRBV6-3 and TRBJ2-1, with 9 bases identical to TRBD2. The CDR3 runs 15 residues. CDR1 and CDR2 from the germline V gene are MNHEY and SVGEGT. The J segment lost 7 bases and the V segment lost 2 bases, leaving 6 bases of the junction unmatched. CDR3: CASSYGGGARNEQFF. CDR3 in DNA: TGTGCCAGCAGTTACGGCGGGGGGGCCAGGAATGAGCAGTTCTTC.

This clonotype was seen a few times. As DNA, the CDR3 is TGTGCCAGCAGCAATGGACAGGTCTTATTCTATGGCTACACCTTC. Its protein product is CASSNGQVLFYGYTF. V gene TRBV3-1 combines with J gene TRBJ1-2; 7 bases are shared with TRBD1. This CDR3 comprises 15 residues. Germline CDR1 reads LGHDT; CDR2 reads YNNKEL (reference sequence). Unmatched junction bases numbered 10, after V lost 5 bases and J lost 4 bases.

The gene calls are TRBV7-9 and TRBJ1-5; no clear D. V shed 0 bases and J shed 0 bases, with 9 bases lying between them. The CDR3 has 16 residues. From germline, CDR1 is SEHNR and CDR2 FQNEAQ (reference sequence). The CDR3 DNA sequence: TGTGCCAGCAGCTTAGCCCTTTCCTATAGCAATCAGCCCCAGCATTTT. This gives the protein CASSLALSYSNQPQHF.

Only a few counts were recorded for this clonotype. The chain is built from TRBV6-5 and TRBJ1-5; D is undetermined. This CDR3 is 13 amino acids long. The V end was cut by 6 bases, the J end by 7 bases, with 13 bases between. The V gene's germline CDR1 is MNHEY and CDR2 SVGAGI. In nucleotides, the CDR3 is TGTGCCAGCAGCTTCATCCCCCCGCAGCCCCAGCATTTT. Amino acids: CASSFIPPQPQHF.

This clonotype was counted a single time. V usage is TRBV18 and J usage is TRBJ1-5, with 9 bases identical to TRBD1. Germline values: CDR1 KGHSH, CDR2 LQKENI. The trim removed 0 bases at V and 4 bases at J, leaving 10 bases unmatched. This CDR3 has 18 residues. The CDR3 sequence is CASSPPGTGGISNQPQHF. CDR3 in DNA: TGTGCCAGCTCACCACCGGGTACAGGGGGCATCTCAAATCAGCCCCAGCATTTT.

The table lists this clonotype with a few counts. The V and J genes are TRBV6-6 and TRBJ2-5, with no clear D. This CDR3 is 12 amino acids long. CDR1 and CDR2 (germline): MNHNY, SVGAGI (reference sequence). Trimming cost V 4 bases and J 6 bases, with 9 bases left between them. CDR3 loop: CASSFPLQTQYF. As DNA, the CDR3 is TGTGCCAGCAGTTTCCCTTTGCAGACCCAGTACTTC.

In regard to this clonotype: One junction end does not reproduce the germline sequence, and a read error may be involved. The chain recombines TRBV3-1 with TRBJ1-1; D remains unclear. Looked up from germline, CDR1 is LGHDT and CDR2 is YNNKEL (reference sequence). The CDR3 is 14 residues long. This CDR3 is CASSQAVQNAEAFF. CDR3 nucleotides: TGTGCCAGCAGCCAAGCAGTACAGAACGCTGAAGCTTTCTTT.

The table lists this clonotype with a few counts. CDR3 coding DNA: TGCGCCAGCAGCTTGAAGGGGCTAGCGGGTTACAATGAGCAGTTCTTC. As protein: CASSLKGLAGYNEQFF. This chain joins TRBV5-1 and TRBJ2-1; TRBD2 matches at 8 bases. Per germline, CDR1 SGHRS and CDR2 YFSETQ. Trimming at V came to 1 base and at J to 4 bases, leaving 7 bases not matched to a gene. The CDR3 consists of 16 residues. Full variable domain (rest looked up from reference TRBV5-1 and TRBJ2-1): KAGVTQTPRYLIKTRGQQVTLSCSPISGHRSVSWYQQTPGQGLQFLFEYFSETQRNKGNFPGRFSGRQFSNSRSEMNVSTLELGDSALYLCASSLKGLAGYNEQFFGPGTRLTVL.

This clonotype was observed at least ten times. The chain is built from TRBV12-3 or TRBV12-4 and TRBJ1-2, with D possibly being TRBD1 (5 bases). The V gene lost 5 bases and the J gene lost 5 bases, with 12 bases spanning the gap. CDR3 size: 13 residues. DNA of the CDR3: TGTGCCAGCAGTCGTCTGTGGGGGTATGGCTACACCTTC. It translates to CASSRLWGYGYTF.

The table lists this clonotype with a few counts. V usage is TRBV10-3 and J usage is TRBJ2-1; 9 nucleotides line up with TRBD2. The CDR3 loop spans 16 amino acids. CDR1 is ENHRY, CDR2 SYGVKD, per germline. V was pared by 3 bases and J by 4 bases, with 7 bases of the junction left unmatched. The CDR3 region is CAISEIAGESYNEQFF. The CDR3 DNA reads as TGTGCCATCAGTGAAATAGCGGGGGAATCGTACAATGAGCAGTTCTTC.

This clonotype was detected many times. Here the CDR3 reads CSEIRGDYGYTF. The CDR3 region has the DNA TGCAGTGAAATTAGGGGAGACTATGGCTACACCTTC. The chain employs TRBV20-1 and TRBJ1-2; the D gene is possibly TRBD1 (5 bases). The germline gives CDR1 DFQATT, CDR2 SNEGSKA (reference sequence). The CDR3 consists of 12 residues. V lost 7 bases, J lost 3 bases, and 12 bases lay in between.

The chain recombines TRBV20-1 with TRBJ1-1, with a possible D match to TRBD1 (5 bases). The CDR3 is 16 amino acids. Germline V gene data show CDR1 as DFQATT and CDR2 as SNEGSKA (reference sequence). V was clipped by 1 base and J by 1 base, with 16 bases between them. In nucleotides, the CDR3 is TGCAGTGCTAGAGTTTGGGACGGGGTGGGGAACACTGAAGCTTTCTTT. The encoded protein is CSARVWDGVGNTEAFF.

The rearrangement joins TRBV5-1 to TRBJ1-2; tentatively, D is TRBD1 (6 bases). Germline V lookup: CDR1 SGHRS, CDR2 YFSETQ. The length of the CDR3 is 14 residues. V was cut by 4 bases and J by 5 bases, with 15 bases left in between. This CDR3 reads CASSPDRNLYGYTF. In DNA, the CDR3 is TGCGCCAGCAGCCCTGACAGGAACCTATATGGCTACACCTTC. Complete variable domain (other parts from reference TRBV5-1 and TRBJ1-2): KAGVTQTPRYLIKTRGQQVTLSCSPISGHRSVSWYQQTPGQGLQFLFEYFSETQRNKGNFPGRFSGRQFSNSRSEMNVSTLELGDSALYLCASSPDRNLYGYTFGSGTRLTVV.

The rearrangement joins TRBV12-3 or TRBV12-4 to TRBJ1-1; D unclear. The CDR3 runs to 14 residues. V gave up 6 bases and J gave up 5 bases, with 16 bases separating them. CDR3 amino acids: CASRFRHGETEAFF. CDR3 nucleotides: TGTGCCAGCAGATTTCGACATGGTGAGACTGAAGCTTTCTTT.

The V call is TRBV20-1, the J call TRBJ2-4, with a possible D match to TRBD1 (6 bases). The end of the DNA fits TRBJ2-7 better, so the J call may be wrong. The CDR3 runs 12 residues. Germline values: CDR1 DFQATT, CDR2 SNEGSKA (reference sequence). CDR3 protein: CSAKQGRGEQYF. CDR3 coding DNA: TGCAGTGCAAAACAGGGAAGGGGCGAGCAGTACTTC.

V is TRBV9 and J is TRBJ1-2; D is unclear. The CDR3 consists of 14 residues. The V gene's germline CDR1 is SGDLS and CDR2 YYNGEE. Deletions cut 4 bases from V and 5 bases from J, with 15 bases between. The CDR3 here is CASSHGPVSYGYTF. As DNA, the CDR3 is TGTGCCAGCAGCCACGGTCCGGTCTCTTATGGCTACACCTTC. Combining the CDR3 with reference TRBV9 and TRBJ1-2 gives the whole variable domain DSGVTQTPKHLITATGQRVTLRCSPRSGDLSVYWYQQSLDQGLQFLIQYYNGEERAKGNILERFSAQQFPDLHSELNLSSLELGDSALYFCASSHGPVSYGYTFGSGTRLTVV.

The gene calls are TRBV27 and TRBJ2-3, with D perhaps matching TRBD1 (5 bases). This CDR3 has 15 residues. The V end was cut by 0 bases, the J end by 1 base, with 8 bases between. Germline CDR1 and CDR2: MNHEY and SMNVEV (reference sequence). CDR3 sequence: CASSLSTTGTDTQYF. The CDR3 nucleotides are TGTGCCAGCAGTTTATCGACGACAGGCACAGATACGCAGTATTTT.

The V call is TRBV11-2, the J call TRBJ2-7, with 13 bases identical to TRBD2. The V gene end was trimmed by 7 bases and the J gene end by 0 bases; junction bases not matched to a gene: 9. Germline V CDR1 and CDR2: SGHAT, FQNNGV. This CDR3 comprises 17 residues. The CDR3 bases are TGTGCCAGCACTGGACTAGCGGGGGCCCTTCACTCCTACGAGCAGTACTTC. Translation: CASTGLAGALHSYEQYF.

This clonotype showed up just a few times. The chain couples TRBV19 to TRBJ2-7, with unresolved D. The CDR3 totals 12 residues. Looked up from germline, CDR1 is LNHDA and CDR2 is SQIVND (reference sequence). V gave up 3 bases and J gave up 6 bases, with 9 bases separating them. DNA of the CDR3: TGTGCCAGTAGTATCGAGGAGAGCGAGCAGTACTTC. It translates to CASSIEESEQYF.

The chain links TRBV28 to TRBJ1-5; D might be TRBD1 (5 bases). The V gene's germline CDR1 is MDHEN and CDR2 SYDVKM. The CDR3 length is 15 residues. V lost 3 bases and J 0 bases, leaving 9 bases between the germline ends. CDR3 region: CASSFRTNSNQPQHF. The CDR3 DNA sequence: TGTGCCAGCAGTTTCCGGACAAATAGCAATCAGCCCCAGCATTTT. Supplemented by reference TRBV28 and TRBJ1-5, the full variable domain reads DVKVTQSSRYLVKRTGEKVFLECVQDMDHENMFWYRQDPGLGLRLIYFSYDVKMKEKGDIPEGYSVSREKKERFSLILESASTNQTSMYLCASSFRTNSNQPQHFGDGTRLSIL.

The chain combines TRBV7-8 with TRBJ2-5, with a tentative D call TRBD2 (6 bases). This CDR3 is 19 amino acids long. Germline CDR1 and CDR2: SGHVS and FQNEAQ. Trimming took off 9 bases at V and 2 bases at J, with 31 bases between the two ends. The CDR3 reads CASNSVAYLRVADQETQYF. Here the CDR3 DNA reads TGTGCCAGTAACTCGGTAGCTTATTTGAGGGTAGCGGATCAAGAGACCCAGTACTTC.

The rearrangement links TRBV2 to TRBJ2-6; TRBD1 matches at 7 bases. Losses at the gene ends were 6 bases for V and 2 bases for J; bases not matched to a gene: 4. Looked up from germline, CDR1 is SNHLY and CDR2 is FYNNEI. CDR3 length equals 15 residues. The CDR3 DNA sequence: TGTGCCAGCAGGGTAGACAGGGCTGGGGCCAACGTCCTGACTTTC. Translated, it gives CASRVDRAGANVLTF.

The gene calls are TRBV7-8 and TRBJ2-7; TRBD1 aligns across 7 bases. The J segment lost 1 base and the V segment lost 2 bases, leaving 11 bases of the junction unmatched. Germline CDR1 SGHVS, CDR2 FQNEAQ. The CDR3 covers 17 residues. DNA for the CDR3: TGTGCCAGCAGCTTAACCCTCTACAGGGGCCGATCCTACGAGCAGTACTTC. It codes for CASSLTLYRGRSYEQYF.

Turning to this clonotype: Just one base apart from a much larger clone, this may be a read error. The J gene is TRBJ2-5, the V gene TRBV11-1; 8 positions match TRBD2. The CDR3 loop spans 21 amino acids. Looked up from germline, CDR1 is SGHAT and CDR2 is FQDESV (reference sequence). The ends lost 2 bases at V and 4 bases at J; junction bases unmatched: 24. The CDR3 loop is CASSLRSEAGERESQRETQYF. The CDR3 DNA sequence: TGTGCCAGCAGCTTACGTTCCGAAGCGGGAGAGAGAGAATCCCAGCGAGAGACCCAGTACTTC.

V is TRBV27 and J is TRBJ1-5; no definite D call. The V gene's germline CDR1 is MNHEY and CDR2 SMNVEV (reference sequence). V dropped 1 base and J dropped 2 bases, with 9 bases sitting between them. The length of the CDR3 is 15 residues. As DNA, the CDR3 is TGTGCCAGCAGTTTATTCGGATCCGGCAATCAGCCCCAGCATTTT. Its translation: CASSLFGSGNQPQHF.

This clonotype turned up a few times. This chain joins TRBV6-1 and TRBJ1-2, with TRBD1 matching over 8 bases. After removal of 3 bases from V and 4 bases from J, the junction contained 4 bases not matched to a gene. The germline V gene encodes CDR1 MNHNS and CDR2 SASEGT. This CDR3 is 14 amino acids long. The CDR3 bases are TGTGCCAGCAGTGACCGGGACAGGTCCTATGGCTACACCTTC. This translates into CASSDRDRSYGYTF.

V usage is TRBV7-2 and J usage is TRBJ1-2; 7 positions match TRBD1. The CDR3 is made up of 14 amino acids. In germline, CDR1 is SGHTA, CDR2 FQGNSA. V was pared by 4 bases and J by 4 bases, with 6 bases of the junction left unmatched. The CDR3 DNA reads TGTGCCAGCAGCTCACAGGGGACCCCCTATGGCTACACCTTC. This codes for CASSSQGTPYGYTF.

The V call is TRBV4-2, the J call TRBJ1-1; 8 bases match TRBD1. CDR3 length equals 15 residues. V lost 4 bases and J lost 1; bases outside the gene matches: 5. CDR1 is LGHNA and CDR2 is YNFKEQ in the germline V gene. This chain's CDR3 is CASSREDRENTEAFF. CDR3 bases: TGTGCCAGCAGCCGAGAGGACAGGGAGAACACTGAAGCTTTCTTT.

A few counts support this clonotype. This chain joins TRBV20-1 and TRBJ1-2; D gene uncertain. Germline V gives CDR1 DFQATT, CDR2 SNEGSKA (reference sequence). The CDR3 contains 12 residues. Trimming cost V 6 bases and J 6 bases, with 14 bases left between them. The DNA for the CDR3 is TGCAGTGCCTACCTGACATCCCATGGCTACACCTTC. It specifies CSAYLTSHGYTF.

The CDR3 sequence: CASRPVAGTTAFF. CDR3 nucleotides: TGTGCCAGCCGACCGGTCGCAGGGACCACAGCTTTCTTT. The chain couples TRBV28 to TRBJ1-1, with TRBD1 as a possible D gene (5 bases). The V gene lost 8 bases and the J gene lost 10 bases, with 20 bases spanning the gap. Germline CDR1 is MDHEN and CDR2 is SYDVKM. The CDR3 has 13 amino acids.